This entry lists 30 T cell receptor beta chains sequenced from one sample in a study of blood T cell repertoires in COVID-19. The protocol was immunoSEQ multiplex PCR, while the TCRdb copy is restricted to in-frame clones and leaves out a portion. The table records 350,000 to 400,000 clones, about 88% of them present only once. Sequenced material: PBMCs or T cells enriched from blood (not recorded which). These TCRs come from a woman aged 25 to 45 who had recovered from COVID-19.

The V call is TRBV14, the J call TRBJ2-7; D is undetermined. The V end lost 3 bases, the J end lost 4 bases, and 4 bases lay between the germline ends. This CDR3 comprises 11 residues. Germline CDR1 is SGHDN and CDR2 is FVKESK. This CDR3 is CASSQRYEQYF. In DNA, the CDR3 is TGTGCCAGCAGCCAGAGGTACGAGCAGTACTTC.

The chain is built from TRBV19 and TRBJ2-3; D is perhaps TRBD2 (6 bases). Germline loops: CDR1 LNHDA, CDR2 SQIVND (reference sequence). The ends were cut back, 3 bases at V and 4 bases at J, with 14 bases in the middle. CDR3 length: 15 amino acids. The CDR3, as DNA: TGTGCCAGTAGTATTGGAGGCGGGGTCTCAGATACGCAGTATTTT. This gives the protein CASSIGGGVSDTQYF.

V gene TRBV25-1 combines with J gene TRBJ1-6; D uncertain. The V gene's germline CDR1 is MGHDK and CDR2 SYGVNS. V was pared by 2 bases and J by 0 bases, with 5 bases between. CDR3 size: 15 residues. CDR3 bases: TGTGCCAGCAGTGAAAGGAGCTCCTATAATTCACCCCTCCACTTT. Translated, it gives CASSERSSYNSPLHF.

This rearrangement joins TRBV3-1 (or the pseudogene TRBV3-2) to TRBJ1-2; D gene unclear. From germline, CDR1 is LGHDT and CDR2 YNNKEL (reference sequence). V lost 0 bases to trimming and J lost 7 bases, with 12 bases between them. The CDR3 consists of 14 residues. This CDR3 is CASSQDMAGRGYTF. The CDR3 DNA is TGTGCCAGCAGCCAAGATATGGCAGGTCGTGGCTACACCTTC.

There are a few counts of this clone. V is TRBV28 and J is TRBJ1-6, with D tentatively TRBD1 (6 bases). Germline V CDR1 and CDR2: MDHEN, SYDVKM. V lost 6 bases and J lost 5, with 14 bases in between. This CDR3 is 15 amino acids long. CDR3 bases: TGTGCCAGCAGGTATACAGGGAATCATAATTCACCCCTCCACTTT. The encoded protein is CASRYTGNHNSPLHF.

The rearrangement links TRBV2 to TRBJ1-1; D unclear. The CDR3 has 11 residues. Trimming removed 5 bases from V and 7 bases from J, with 8 bases in between. CDR1 is SNHLY, CDR2 FYNNEI, per germline. As DNA, the CDR3 is TGTGCCAGCAGTAGACGGGATGAAGCTTTCTTT. This sequence encodes CASSRRDEAFF.

The V and J genes are TRBV12-3 or TRBV12-4 and TRBJ2-1; D possibly corresponds to TRBD1 (5 bases). This CDR3 has 13 residues. V was cut by 5 bases and J by 10 bases, with 15 bases left in between. The CDR3 protein is CASSLTGAGEQFF. The DNA for the CDR3 is TGTGCCAGCAGTCTCACAGGTGCTGGGGAGCAGTTCTTC.

The chain links TRBV7-9 to TRBJ1-2; 7 bases map to TRBD1. The germline V gene encodes CDR1 SEHNR and CDR2 FQNEAQ (reference sequence). The trim removed 5 bases at V and 2 bases at J, leaving 11 bases unmatched. There are 16 residues in the CDR3. CDR3 in amino acids: CASSPSTGPVNYGYTF. In nucleotides, the CDR3 is TGTGCCAGCAGCCCTTCGACAGGGCCGGTCAACTATGGCTACACCTTC.

This chain connects TRBV3-1 (or the pseudogene TRBV3-2) to TRBJ2-3, with D possibly being TRBD2 (5 bases). V was clipped by 1 base and J by 4 bases, with 12 bases between them. CDR3 length: 15 amino acids. Germline-derived CDR1 and CDR2 are LGHDT and YNNKEL (reference sequence). CDR3 region: CASSQGTAGADTQYF. The CDR3 nucleotides are TGTGCCAGCAGCCAAGGTACCGCCGGGGCAGATACGCAGTATTTT.

The rearrangement joins TRBV7-3 to TRBJ1-1; tentatively, D is TRBD1 (5 bases). CDR1 is SGHTA and CDR2 is FQGTGA in the germline V gene. The CDR3 consists of 14 residues. V lost 3 bases to trimming and J lost 6 bases, with 14 bases between them. CDR3 bases: TGTGCCAGCAGCTTGGACACGGGCGGGGCTGAAGCTTTCTTT. It is translated as CASSLDTGGAEAFF.

This sequence joins TRBV27 and TRBJ2-7, with 9 bases aligning to TRBD1. The germline gives CDR1 MNHEY, CDR2 SMNVEV (reference sequence). Trimming at V came to 7 bases and at J to 2 bases, leaving 6 bases not matched to a gene. The CDR3 length is 14 residues. CDR3 nucleotide sequence: TGTGCCAGCACCTGGGGACAGGGTCCCTACGAGCAGTACTTC. Encoded protein: CASTWGQGPYEQYF.

This clone was picked up one time. This chain links TRBV30 with TRBJ2-7, with D tentatively TRBD1 (7 bases). The CDR3 length is 15 residues. The ends were cut back, 3 bases at V and 3 bases at J, with 18 bases in the middle. Per germline, CDR1 GTSNPN and CDR2 SVGIG (reference sequence). CDR3 sequence (DNA): TGTGCCTGGAGGGGGACGCGGGACAGCTACTACGAGCAGTACTTC. Translating gives CAWRGTRDSYYEQYF.

The chain uses TRBV5-6 and TRBJ2-3; D may be TRBD2 (6 bases). The V end was cut by 4 bases, the J end by 0 bases, with 9 bases between. The CDR3 spans 14 residues. The germline gives CDR1 SGHDT, CDR2 YYEEEE. The CDR3 spells CASSLGTSTDTQYF. Written as DNA, the CDR3 is TGTGCCAGCAGCCTGGGGACTAGCACAGATACGCAGTATTTT.

A word on this clone: This CDR3 is also generated by other DNA sequences in the sample. This chain uses TRBV7-2 with TRBJ1-1; D is unclear. This CDR3 spans 13 amino acids. The V and J ends lost 6 bases and 3 bases respectively, with 11 bases between them. Germline V gene sequence: CDR1 SGHTA, CDR2 FQGNSA. Written as DNA, the CDR3 is TGTGCCAGCAGATATACCGGGGACACTGAAGCTTTCTTT. It encodes CASRYTGDTEAFF.

The CDR3 sequence is CASSETSGVGETQYF. The CDR3 nucleotides read TGTGCCAGCAGCGAGACTAGCGGGGTCGGAGAGACCCAGTACTTC. V usage is TRBV13 and J usage is TRBJ2-5, with 11 bases aligning to TRBD2. This CDR3 has 15 residues. Trimming removed 5 bases from V and 4 bases from J; junction bases left unmatched: 6. The germline V gene has CDR1 PRHDT and CDR2 FYEKMQ (reference sequence).

The chain recombines TRBV12-5 with TRBJ2-1, with D possibly matching TRBD2 (7 bases). The CDR3 totals 17 residues. Germline loops: CDR1 LGHNT, CDR2 FRNRAP. Trimming stripped 0 bases from V and 2 bases from J, with 14 bases between. The CDR3 DNA sequence: TGTGCTAGTGGTTTGGTAGTAGGGGGAGGGCCCTACAATGAGCAGTTCTTC. Translation: CASGLVVGGGPYNEQFF.

The chain uses TRBV11-2 and TRBJ2-1; 9 nucleotides line up with TRBD2. The CDR3 length is 16 residues. Germline CDR1 SGHAT, CDR2 FQNNGV. V shed 1 base and J 4 bases; nucleotides not matched to a gene: 5. CDR3 DNA sequence: TGTGCCAGCAGCTTAGCGGGGCTAGCGGGGTACAATGAGCAGTTCTTC. This codes for CASSLAGLAGYNEQFF.

The gene calls are TRBV5-4 and TRBJ2-6; D is possibly TRBD1 (6 bases). Per the germline V gene, CDR1 is SGHNT and CDR2 is YYREEE (reference sequence). The CDR3 contains 15 residues. V was shortened by 4 bases and J by 4 bases, with 12 bases between the two germline ends. CDR3 residues: CASSPGQSGANVLTF. CDR3 DNA sequence: TGTGCCAGCAGCCCCGGACAGTCCGGGGCCAACGTCCTGACTTTC.

The chain couples TRBV21-1 to TRBJ1-1; the D call TRBD1 from the table was never checked on the DNA. TRBV21-1 is described as a pseudogene. The CDR3 runs 17 residues. CDR3 coding DNA: TGTGCCAGCAGCAAAGATTTGGGACAGGGGGGGAGGACTGAAGCTTTCTTT. It specifies CASSKDLGQGGRTEAFF.

The chain joins TRBV19 to TRBJ1-4; unclear D gene. Germline CDR1 LNHDA, CDR2 SQIVND (reference sequence). This CDR3 comprises 15 residues. The ends were cut back, 3 bases at V and 0 bases at J, with 8 bases in the middle. The CDR3 bases are TGTGCCAGTAGTATGTTAGTAGCAACTAATGAAAAACTGTTTTTT. Translated, it gives CASSMLVATNEKLFF.

The gene calls are TRBV12-3 or TRBV12-4 and TRBJ1-2; the match to TRBD1 covers 8 bases. This CDR3 is built from 13 residues. Trimming at V came to 5 bases and at J to 2 bases, leaving 1 base not matched to a gene. In DNA, the CDR3 is TGTGCCAGCAGTCGGACAGGGAACTATGGCTACACCTTC. This codes for CASSRTGNYGYTF.

The genes are TRBV3-1 (or the pseudogene TRBV3-2) and TRBJ1-1, with 7 bases fitting TRBD1. The CDR3 totals 14 residues. J lost 3 bases, V lost 4 bases, and 5 bases had no gene match. Germline lookup yields CDR1 LGHDT and CDR2 YNNKEL (reference sequence). The CDR3 bases are TGTGCCAGCAGCCCGGGACAGATGTACACTGAAGCTTTCTTT. It yields the protein CASSPGQMYTEAFF.

This clone appeared once. The V call is TRBV7-9, the J call TRBJ2-2; 7 positions agree with TRBD1. This CDR3 spans 16 amino acids. Germline CDR1 is SEHNR and CDR2 is FQNEAQ (reference sequence). After removal of 2 bases from V and 4 bases from J, the junction contained 7 bases not matched to a gene. Here the CDR3 DNA reads TGTGCCAGCAGCTTATTGGGACAGCGTGTCACCGGGGAGCTGTTTTTT. Protein sequence: CASSLLGQRVTGELFF.

The rearrangement links TRBV29-1 to TRBJ2-1, with 10 bases aligning to TRBD2. The trim removed 6 bases at V and 9 bases at J, leaving 8 bases unmatched. The CDR3 consists of 13 residues. Per the germline V gene, CDR1 is SQVTM and CDR2 is ANQGSEA. The CDR3 DNA is TGCAGCGTAGGGACTAGCGCATTCTTTGAGCAGTTCTTC. It codes for CSVGTSAFFEQFF.

This sequence joins TRBV4-2 and TRBJ2-7, with D tentatively TRBD1 (5 bases). V was pared by 7 bases and J by 2 bases, with 9 bases between. The CDR3 length is 12 residues. Germline assignment: CDR1 LGHNA and CDR2 YNFKEQ. The CDR3 loop is CASTSTAYEQYF. The CDR3 bases are TGTGCCAGCACCTCGACAGCCTACGAGCAGTACTTC.

CDR3 in amino acids: CASSPRLAEGEQFF. The CDR3 DNA sequence: TGTGCCAGCAGCCCCCGACTAGCGGAAGGCGAGCAGTTCTTC. The rearrangement uses TRBV7-8 and TRBJ2-1; 9 nucleotides agree with TRBD2. The CDR3 is 14 residues long. Germline CDR1 is SGHVS and CDR2 is FQNEAQ. The ends lost 5 bases at V and 10 bases at J; junction bases unmatched: 9.

The V and J genes are TRBV12-3 or TRBV12-4 and TRBJ1-2; tentatively, D is TRBD1 (5 bases). The CDR3 has 12 amino acids. The germline V and J ends were trimmed by 5 bases and 7 bases, with 11 bases remaining between them. For the CDR3, the DNA is TGTGCCAGCAGTCGGGACTGGCGTGGCTACACCTTC. Translating it yields CASSRDWRGYTF.

This clone occurred a few times. J is TRBJ1-1 and V is TRBV7-9; no clear D. Germline lookup yields CDR1 SEHNR and CDR2 FQNEAQ (reference sequence). This CDR3 has 14 residues. Trimming removed 5 bases at V and 4 bases at J, with 14 bases between. CDR3 loop: CASSAGSSPTEAFF. The CDR3 bases are TGTGCCAGCAGCGCCGGTTCCTCTCCCACTGAAGCTTTCTTT.

The J gene is TRBJ2-7, the V gene TRBV11-2; weak D call: TRBD1 (6 bases). This CDR3 comprises 13 residues. The V end was cut by 5 bases, the J end by 3 bases, with 11 bases between. Germline CDR1 reads SGHAT; CDR2 reads FQNNGV. The CDR3 nucleotides read TGTGCCAGCAGCCCAGGACAGCTCTACGAGCAGTACTTC. Translated, it gives CASSPGQLYEQYF.

A few counts support this clone. The J gene is TRBJ1-6, the V gene TRBV5-1; 7 bases are a match to TRBD1. The CDR3 has 16 residues. V shed 2 bases and J 0 bases; nucleotides not matched to a gene: 2. CDR1 and CDR2 from the germline V gene are SGHRS and YFSETQ. CDR3 in amino acids: CASSFTGDSYNSPLHF. The CDR3 coding sequence is TGCGCCAGCAGCTTTACAGGGGACTCCTATAATTCACCCCTCCACTTT.